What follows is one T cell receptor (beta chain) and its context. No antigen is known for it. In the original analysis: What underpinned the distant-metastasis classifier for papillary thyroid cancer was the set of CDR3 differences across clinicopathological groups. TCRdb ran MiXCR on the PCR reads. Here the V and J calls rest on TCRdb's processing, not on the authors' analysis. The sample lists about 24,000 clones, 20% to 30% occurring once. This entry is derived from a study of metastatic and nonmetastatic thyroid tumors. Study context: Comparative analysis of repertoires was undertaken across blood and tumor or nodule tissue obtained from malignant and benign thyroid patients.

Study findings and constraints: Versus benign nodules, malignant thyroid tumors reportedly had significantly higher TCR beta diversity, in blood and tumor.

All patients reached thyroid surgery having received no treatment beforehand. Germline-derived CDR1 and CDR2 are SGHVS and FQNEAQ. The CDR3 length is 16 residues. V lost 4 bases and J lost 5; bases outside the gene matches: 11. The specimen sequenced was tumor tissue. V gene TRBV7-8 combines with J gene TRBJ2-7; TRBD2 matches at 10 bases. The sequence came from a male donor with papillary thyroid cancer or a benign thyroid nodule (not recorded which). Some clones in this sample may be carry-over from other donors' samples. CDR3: CASSSDPSGSYHEQYF. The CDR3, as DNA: TGTGCCAGCAGCTCCGACCCTAGCGGGAGTTACCACGAGCAGTACTTC.